Listed below are T cell receptor beta chains from one sample, sequenced in a study of patients and donors after allogeneic stem cell transplantation. TCRdb recomputed calls from the RT-PCR reads with MiXCR, one row per CDR3 protein. This sample has approximately 160,000 distinct CDR3 sequences, with approximately 28% found just once. Material: blood, either unsorted or a sorted T cell fraction (not recorded which). Receptor source: a human donor who was either an allogeneic HSCT recipient or a stem cell or donor lymphocyte infusion donor (not recorded which). It is not recorded whose cells these are; they may come from a transplant donor. CDR3s include the opening cysteine and the closing phenylalanine or tryptophan. The order of the fields is D gene, clone size, V gene, J gene, CDR3 protein, CDR3 DNA. D genes are given only for firm matches. Rows give clone size only sometimes, using once, few, many, or a class for an expanded clone.

TRBD2	.	TRBV7-2	TRBJ2-2	CASSFSGSTGELFF	TGTGCCAGCAGCTTTAGCGGGAGTACCGGGGAGCTGTTTTTT
.	many	TRBV20-1	TRBJ1-5	CSAHRRNQPQHF	TGCAGTGCTCACCGACGGAATCAGCCCCAGCATTTT
TRBD2	once	TRBV4-3	TRBJ2-3	CASSVGGSDTQYF	TGCGCCAGCAGCGTCGGGGGGTCAGATACGCAGTATTTT
.	many	TRBV12-3/TRBV12-4	TRBJ1-4	CASSLTPTNEKLFF	TGTGCCAGCAGTCTGACACCAACTAATGAAAAACTGTTTTTT
TRBD2	.	TRBV11-2	TRBJ2-3	CASSLGGRDTQYF	TGTGCCAGCAGCTTAGGCGGGAGGGATACGCAGTATTTT
TRBD1	few	TRBV6-5	TRBJ1-4	CASSYSRQGGEKLFF	TGTGCCAGCAGTTACTCGCGACAGGGAGGTGAAAAACTGTTTTTT
.	.	TRBV7-6	TRBJ1-3	CASSPDLDRWAGNTIYF	TGTGCCAGCAGCCCCGACCTGGACAGATGGGCTGGAAACACCATATATTTT
TRBD2	few	TRBV12-3/TRBV12-4	TRBJ2-7	CASSLGGLAAVGEQYF	TGTGCCAGCAGTTTAGGTGGACTAGCAGCAGTCGGCGAGCAGTACTTC
TRBD1	once	TRBV20-1	TRBJ1-5	CSARDWARGNQPQHF	TGCAGTGCTAGAGATTGGGCCAGGGGGAATCAGCCCCAGCATTTT
TRBD2	few	TRBV20-1	TRBJ2-3	CSASTTSGTPVTDTQYF	TGCAGTGCTAGCACCACTAGCGGGACCCCTGTCACAGATACGCAGTATTTT
TRBD1	few	TRBV20-1	TRBJ2-7	CSARIDRGSYEQYF	TGCAGTGCTAGAATTGACAGGGGTTCCTACGAGCAGTACTTC
TRBD1	few	TRBV15	TRBJ1-2	CATEGQGAGGYTF	TGTGCCACCGAAGGACAGGGGGCGGGTGGCTACACCTTC
.	.	TRBV4-2	TRBJ1-5	CASSPSGLDQPQHF	TGTGCCAGCTCGCCCTCGGGGTTGGATCAGCCCCAGCATTTT
.	few	TRBV15	TRBJ1-4	CATSRPPGAEEKLFF	TGTGCCACCAGCAGACCCCCGGGGGCGGAGGAAAAACTGTTTTTT
.	many	TRBV6-2/TRBV6-3	TRBJ1-5	CASSYADQPQHF	TGTGCCAGCAGTTACGCCGATCAGCCCCAGCATTTT
.	few	TRBV27	TRBJ2-7	CASSPGLSYEQYF	TGTGCCAGCAGCCCAGGACTTTCCTACGAGCAGTACTTC
.	few	TRBV20-1	TRBJ1-6	CSAREGLAPDSPLHF	TGCAGTGCTAGAGAGGGACTCGCTCCAGATTCACCCCTCCACTTT
TRBD2	few	TRBV6-5	TRBJ2-1	CASRAGTSGNNEQFF	TGTGCCAGCAGAGCCGGGACTAGCGGCAACAATGAGCAGTTCTTC
.	.	TRBV29-1	TRBJ2-7	CSVVPDNSFYEQYF	TGCAGCGTTGTCCCGGACAACTCCTTCTACGAGCAGTACTTC
TRBD1	few	TRBV27	TRBJ1-1	CASSSPHRGSGTEAFF	TGTGCCAGCAGTTCACCCCACAGGGGAAGCGGCACTGAAGCTTTCTTT
TRBD2	.	TRBV4-1	TRBJ2-7	CASSPTSGSSYEQYF	TGCGCCAGCAGCCCAACTAGCGGTAGCTCCTACGAGCAGTACTTC
.	once	TRBV6-6	TRBJ2-7	CASSYGGYSGDSYEQYF	TGTGCCAGCAGTTACGGGGGTTATTCGGGAGACTCCTACGAGCAGTACTTC
TRBD2	few	TRBV24-1	TRBJ2-3	CATSDRTSGTDTQYF	TGTGCCACCAGTGACCGGACTAGCGGAACAGATACGCAGTATTTT
.	few	TRBV24-1	TRBJ1-5	CATQATSNQPQHF	TGTGCCACCCAGGCTACTAGCAATCAGCCCCAGCATTTT
TRBD1	once	TRBV30	TRBJ1-5	CAWSLDRGVTNQPQHF	TGTGCCTGGAGTCTCGACAGGGGAGTTACCAATCAGCCCCAGCATTTT
.	.	TRBV9	TRBJ2-2	CASSPSGFTGELFF	TGTGCCAGCAGCCCAAGTGGGTTCACCGGGGAGCTGTTTTTT
.	once	TRBV6-1	TRBJ2-7	CASTKGREAYEQYF	TGTGCCAGCACCAAGGGGCGAGAAGCCTACGAGCAGTACTTC
TRBD1	.	TRBV9	TRBJ1-2	CAGSVGGGGGYTF	TGTGCCGGCAGCGTAGGAGGGGGCGGTGGCTACACCTTC
.	many	TRBV7-9	TRBJ1-1	CASSLPGRTEAFF	TGTGCCAGCAGCTTACCAGGGAGGACTGAAGCTTTCTTT
.	few	TRBV6-1	TRBJ2-2	CASSDGLAGELFF	TGTGCCAGCAGCGACGGGCTAGCCGGGGAGCTGTTTTTT
.	few	TRBV2	TRBJ2-4	CASGSSSAKNIQYF	TGTGCCAGCGGTTCTAGCTCAGCCAAAAACATTCAGTACTTC
.	few	TRBV5-6	TRBJ1-1	CASSLARRVIMRAEAFF	TGTGCCAGCAGCTTGGCGCGCAGGGTAATTATGAGGGCTGAAGCTTTCTTT
.	.	TRBV2	TRBJ1-5	CASSEWEVSAINQPQHF	TGTGCCAGCAGTGAATGGGAAGTCTCCGCAATTAATCAGCCCCAGCATTTT
.	.	TRBV29-1	TRBJ1-1	CSAWGVMNTEAFF	TGCAGCGCGTGGGGGGTCATGAACACTGAAGCTTTCTTT
TRBD1	few	TRBV7-9	TRBJ1-2	CASSSMTGGGSYGYTF	TGTGCCAGCAGCTCTATGACAGGGGGCGGAAGCTATGGCTACACCTTC
.	few	TRBV7-2	TRBJ2-2	CASSLDSGKLFF	TGTGCCAGCAGCTTGGACAGCGGGAAGCTGTTTTTT
.	few	TRBV10-3	TRBJ1-5	CAISESAPGPEPQHF	TGTGCCATCAGTGAGTCGGCTCCAGGGCCTGAGCCCCAGCATTTT
TRBD2	few	TRBV5-1	TRBJ2-1	CASSLEGTSGREDEQFF	TGCGCCAGCAGCTTGGAGGGGACTAGCGGGAGAGAGGATGAGCAGTTCTTC
.	few	TRBV3-1	TRBJ2-7	CASTQTTVSYEQYF	TGTGCCAGCACCCAAACGACAGTCTCCTACGAGCAGTACTTC
TRBD2	once	TRBV7-6	TRBJ2-7	CASTRLAGGSYEQYF	TGTGCCAGCACCCGACTAGCGGGAGGGTCCTACGAGCAGTACTTC
.	once	TRBV10-3	TRBJ2-7	CAISATGEFHEQYF	TGTGCCATCAGTGCAACGGGAGAGTTCCACGAGCAGTACTTC
TRBD1	few	TRBV6-6	TRBJ1-5	CASNRPGQGGNQPQHF	TGTGCCAGCAACCGACCGGGACAGGGTGGCAATCAGCCCCAGCATTTT
TRBD1	few	TRBV27	TRBJ1-5	CASAGQAEDQPQHF	TGTGCCAGCGCGGGACAGGCAGAGGATCAGCCCCAGCATTTT
TRBD2	.	TRBV29-1	TRBJ2-7	CSVASPTSTYEQYF	TGCAGCGTTGCCTCCCCGACTAGCACGTACGAGCAGTACTTC
.	.	TRBV28	TRBJ2-7	CASSLRGRDLEQYF	TGTGCCAGCAGTTTAAGGGGACGGGATTTAGAGCAGTACTTC
.	.	TRBV20-1	TRBJ2-3	CSAPTPSSTDTQYF	TGCAGTGCCCCGACTCCTTCAAGCACAGATACGCAGTATTTT
.	.	TRBV3-1	TRBJ2-4	CASSRREPEDIQYF	TGTGCCAGCAGCCGGCGGGAACCGGAAGACATTCAGTACTTC
.	.	TRBV27	TRBJ1-2	CASSSYRAGYGYTF	TGTGCCAGCAGTTCCTACAGGGCTGGGTATGGCTACACCTTC
TRBD1	few	TRBV7-2	TRBJ1-1	CASSQGVSAEAFF	TGTGCCAGCAGTCAGGGGGTGAGCGCTGAAGCTTTCTTT
.	.	TRBV10-3	TRBJ2-4	CAISETGTAKNIQYF	TGTGCCATCAGTGAAACGGGGACGGCCAAAAACATTCAGTACTTC
.	few	TRBV30	TRBJ1-6	CAWRGQGISPLHF	TGTGCCTGGAGAGGGCAGGGAATTTCACCCCTCCACTTT
.	.	TRBV29-1	TRBJ2-7	CSVEKTNSYEQYF	TGCAGCGTTGAAAAAACCAACTCCTACGAGCAGTACTTC
.	few	TRBV10-3	TRBJ2-7	CAIREGRGTSSSYEQYF	TGTGCCATCAGAGAAGGTCGAGGGACATCCAGCTCCTACGAGCAGTACTTC
TRBD2	.	TRBV24-1	TRBJ2-1	CATSDPPGTRNNEQFF	TGTGCCACCAGTGATCCCCCCGGGACTAGGAACAATGAGCAGTTCTTC
.	many	TRBV5-1	TRBJ1-1	CASTDDSEAFF	TGCGCCAGCACCGATGACAGTGAAGCTTTCTTT
.	few	TRBV7-8	TRBJ1-2	CASIDPGPNGYTF	TGTGCCAGCATAGATCCAGGCCCTAATGGCTACACCTTC
.	.	TRBV20-1	TRBJ2-3	CSARDWSGVLTLDTQYF	TGCAGTGCTAGAGATTGGTCGGGCGTACTTACACTGGATACGCAGTATTTT
TRBD1	few	TRBV15	TRBJ2-7	CATSRDLGTGFGYEQYF	TGTGCCACCAGCAGAGATCTAGGGACAGGGTTCGGCTACGAGCAGTACTTC